These T cell receptor beta chains were read from a single sample in a study of shared clonotypes between healthy human individuals. TCRdb's table, derived via immunoSEQ multiplex PCR, lists solely in-frame clones and lacks some. The sample records fewer than 700,000 clones, around 95% being singletons. The material sequenced was naive CD8+ T cells sorted from blood. Receptors were obtained from a young woman in good health. CDR3s include the opening cysteine and the closing phenylalanine or tryptophan. D genes are given only for firm matches. Not every row has a clone size; where given, it reads once, few, many or a size class.

j_call,v_call,clone_size,d_call,cdr3_aa,cdr3_nt
TRBJ1-5,TRBV6-1,-,TRBD1,CASSELNTGVGNQPQHF,TGTGCCAGCAGTGAATTGAATACAGGGGTAGGCAATCAGCCCCAGCATTTT
TRBJ2-5,TRBV6-5,-,TRBD2,CASSYVGGPRETQYF,TGTGCCAGCAGTTACGTGGGAGGGCCTCGGGAGACCCAGTACTTC
TRBJ2-4,TRBV4-2,-,TRBD2,CASSQDHGRYPRYF,TGTGCCAGCAGCCAAGATCACGGGAGGTACCCCCGGTACTTC
TRBJ2-7,TRBV7-8,-,TRBD2,CASSLSPSGSYEQYF,TGTGCCAGCAGCTTATCACCTAGCGGGAGCTACGAGCAGTACTTC
TRBJ1-5,TRBV27,-,-,CASSPRVGSNQPQHF,TGTGCCAGCAGTCCAAGGGTGGGTAGCAATCAGCCCCAGCATTTT
TRBJ2-5,TRBV4-2,-,TRBD2,CASSHDTSGRETQYF,TGTGCCAGCAGCCATGATACTAGCGGGAGAGAGACCCAGTACTTC
TRBJ2-7,TRBV5-6,-,-,CASSYRESYEQYF,TGTGCCAGCAGCTACAGGGAATCCTACGAGCAGTACTTC
TRBJ2-7,TRBV30,once,-,CAWRHRSVHEQYF,TGTGCCTGGAGACATAGAAGCGTCCACGAGCAGTACTTC
TRBJ2-7,TRBV2,once,-,CASSIVGETYEQYF,TGTGCCAGCAGCATCGTGGGGGAAACCTACGAGCAGTACTTC
TRBJ2-1,TRBV7-9,-,TRBD2,CASSLVEAAGDIGYEQFF,TGTGCCAGCAGCTTAGTAGAAGCAGCGGGAGATATTGGTTATGAGCAGTTCTTC
TRBJ2-3,TRBV27,-,TRBD1,CASSFGGQGSSDTQYF,TGTGCCAGCAGTTTTGGCGGACAGGGGTCCTCAGATACGCAGTATTTT
TRBJ2-1,TRBV30,few,TRBD2,CAWRADLPAGVQFF,TGTGCCTGGAGAGCGGACCTTCCGGCGGGAGTGCAGTTCTTC
TRBJ1-1,TRBV7-9,-,TRBD1,CASSSIDRDWEAFF,TGTGCCAGCAGCTCGATTGACAGGGATTGGGAAGCTTTCTTT
TRBJ2-2,TRBV2,-,-,CASSTANGSGELFF,TGTGCCAGCAGTACAGCTAATGGTTCCGGGGAGCTGTTTTTT
TRBJ1-1,TRBV21-1,-,-,CASSKDNRRSENTEAFF,TGTGCCAGCAGCAAAGACAACAGGCGCTCCGAAAACACTGAAGCTTTCTTT
TRBJ2-7,TRBV27,-,-,CASSEGLPTYYEQYF,TGTGCCAGCAGTGAAGGACTTCCTACCTACTACGAGCAGTACTTC
TRBJ2-7,TRBV13,-,TRBD1,CASSFRFRDRGPYEQYF,TGTGCCAGCAGCTTCCGCTTCCGGGACAGAGGACCCTACGAGCAGTACTTC
TRBJ1-1,TRBV19,-,-,CASSMPGHMNTEAFF,TGTGCCAGTAGTATGCCGGGACATATGAACACTGAAGCTTTCTTT
TRBJ2-4,TRBV19,-,-,CASSPLWESGKNIQYF,TGTGCCAGTAGTCCCCTTTGGGAATCGGGCAAAAACATTCAGTACTTC
TRBJ1-4,TRBV6-5,-,-,CASSLTGTNEKLFF,TGTGCCAGCAGTTTAACAGGGACTAATGAAAAACTGTTTTTT
TRBJ2-7,TRBV19,-,-,CASSIRVAYEQYF,TGTGCCAGTAGTATTCGGGTGGCCTACGAGCAGTACTTC
TRBJ1-1,TRBV6-1,-,-,CASTRTFLRDTEAFF,TGTGCCAGCACTAGGACATTCTTAAGGGACACTGAAGCTTTCTTT
TRBJ1-1,TRBV13,-,TRBD1,CASSRGQAIPEAFF,TGTGCCAGCAGCCGCGGACAGGCTATCCCTGAAGCTTTCTTT
TRBJ2-7,TRBV2,once,TRBD2,CASSVETSGRRYEQYF,TGTGCCAGCAGTGTGGAGACTAGCGGGAGGAGATACGAGCAGTACTTC
TRBJ2-7,TRBV28,-,TRBD2,CASKLAGVVYEQYF,TGTGCCAGCAAACTAGCGGGAGTCGTCTACGAGCAGTACTTC
TRBJ2-7,TRBV27,-,TRBD2,CASGAGGVYEQYF,TGTGCCAGCGGAGCGGGAGGGGTATACGAGCAGTACTTC
TRBJ2-7,TRBV27,once,-,CASSLAARSYEQYF,TGTGCCAGCAGTTTAGCAGCCAGGTCCTACGAGCAGTACTTC
TRBJ2-7,TRBV28,-,-,CASSNDGSSYEQYF,TGTGCCAGCAGTAACGACGGGTCCTCCTACGAGCAGTACTTC
TRBJ2-1,TRBV4-1,-,TRBD2,CASSLPSGGLNEQFF,TGCGCCAGCAGCCTTCCTAGCGGGGGGCTCAATGAGCAGTTCTTC
TRBJ2-7,TRBV4-1,-,TRBD2,CASSQEGLASYEQYF,TGCGCCAGCAGCCAAGAAGGACTAGCCTCCTACGAGCAGTACTTC
TRBJ2-4,TRBV14,-,-,CASSPGRGLAKNIQYF,TGTGCCAGCAGCCCAGGGCGGGGATTAGCCAAAAACATTCAGTACTTC
TRBJ1-2,TRBV28,-,-,CASSTRQDYGYTF,TGTGCCAGCAGCACCCGACAGGACTATGGCTACACCTTC
TRBJ2-5,TRBV5-4,-,-,CASSLVAHSQETQYF,TGTGCCAGCAGCTTGGTCGCACACAGCCAAGAGACCCAGTACTTC
TRBJ1-5,TRBV4-2,-,TRBD1,CASSQEQGSQPQHF,TGTGCCAGCAGCCAAGAACAGGGGAGTCAGCCCCAGCATTTT
TRBJ2-3,TRBV28,-,TRBD2,CASSLDSGSGTDTQYF,TGTGCCAGCAGCCTCGATAGCGGGAGTGGCACAGATACGCAGTATTTT
TRBJ1-3,TRBV28,-,-,CASSWTASSGNTIYF,TGTGCCAGCAGTTGGACAGCGAGCTCTGGAAACACCATATATTTT
TRBJ1-4,TRBV2,-,-,CASSATVATNEKLFF,TGTGCCAGCAGTGCTACAGTCGCAACTAATGAAAAACTGTTTTTT
TRBJ2-1,TRBV7-3,-,-,CASSFAGGHEQFF,TGTGCCAGCAGCTTTGCCGGGGGTCATGAGCAGTTCTTC
TRBJ2-7,TRBV28,-,-,CASSSLGSYEQYF,TGTGCCAGCAGCTCACTGGGCTCCTACGAGCAGTACTTC
TRBJ2-4,TRBV5-8,-,-,CASSLATRGRGAKNIQYF,TGTGCCAGCAGCTTAGCGACTAGAGGACGTGGCGCCAAAAACATTCAGTACTTC
TRBJ2-5,TRBV6-5,-,-,CASAVAAQETQYF,TGTGCCAGCGCAGTAGCGGCTCAAGAGACCCAGTACTTC
TRBJ1-5,TRBV27,-,-,CASSPDVTSNQPQHF,TGTGCCAGCAGTCCGGACGTGACTAGCAATCAGCCCCAGCATTTT
TRBJ2-7,TRBV30,once,-,CAWSVDGDYEQYF,TGTGCCTGGAGTGTGGACGGGGATTACGAGCAGTACTTC
TRBJ2-7,TRBV5-6,-,-,CASTVSFGSYEQYF,TGTGCCAGCACCGTAAGTTTTGGGTCCTACGAGCAGTACTTC
TRBJ1-2,TRBV6-1,-,-,CASTGDGLYGYTF,TGTGCCAGCACTGGGGACGGACTCTATGGCTACACCTTC
TRBJ1-1,TRBV27,-,-,CASSSGNTEAFF,TGTGCCAGCAGTTCTGGTAACACTGAAGCTTTCTTT
TRBJ1-2,TRBV19,once,TRBD1,CASSNLWDSNDSNYGYTF,TGTGCCAGTAGTAATCTCTGGGACAGCAATGACTCTAACTATGGCTACACCTTC
TRBJ2-1,TRBV11-3,-,TRBD2,CASSSGTNSYNEQFF,TGTGCCAGCAGCTCCGGGACTAACTCCTACAATGAGCAGTTCTTC
TRBJ1-1,TRBV7-9,-,-,CASSYSVDTEAFF,TGTGCCAGCAGTTACAGTGTAGACACTGAAGCTTTCTTT
TRBJ1-1,TRBV7-9,-,TRBD1,CASSLALGGQGLNTEAFF,TGTGCCAGCAGCTTAGCGCTAGGGGGCCAAGGTTTAAACACTGAAGCTTTCTTT
TRBJ2-7,TRBV27,-,TRBD2,CASSFGLAGVYEQYF,TGTGCCAGCAGTTTTGGACTAGCGGGAGTCTACGAGCAGTACTTC
TRBJ2-1,TRBV13,-,TRBD2,CASSLAAGGEQFF,TGTGCCAGCAGCTTAGCTGCGGGAGGGGAGCAGTTCTTC